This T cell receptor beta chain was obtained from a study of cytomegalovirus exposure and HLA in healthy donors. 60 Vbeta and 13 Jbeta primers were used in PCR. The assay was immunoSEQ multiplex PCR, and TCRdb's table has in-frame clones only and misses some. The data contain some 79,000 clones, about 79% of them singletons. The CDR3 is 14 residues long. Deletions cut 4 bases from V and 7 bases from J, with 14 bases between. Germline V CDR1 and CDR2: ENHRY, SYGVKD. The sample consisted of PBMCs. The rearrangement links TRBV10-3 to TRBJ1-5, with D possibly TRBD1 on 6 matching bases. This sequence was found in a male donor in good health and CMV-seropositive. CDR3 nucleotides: TGTGCCATCAGTGGAACGGGGGGCCGGCAGCCCCAGCATTTT. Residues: CAISGTGGRQPQHF.